This note documents a single T cell receptor (beta chain) sequence. Its antigen is not known. This entry comes from a study of Tregs in tolerant kidney transplant recipients. Study outcomes and limitations: Biological reproducibility was not directly addressed in this study.

CD4+CD25+CD127- Tregs, CD4+CD25- non-Tregs, CD4 and CD8 cells were sorted. Germline CDR1 reads SEHNR; CDR2 reads FQNEAQ (reference sequence). Losses at the gene ends were 7 bases for V and 1 base for J; bases not matched to a gene: 5. CDR3 length equals 15 residues. Clones were read by immunoSEQ multiplex PCR, and TCRdb kept only the in-frame ones, dropping some. The table shows about 240,000 clones, with about 86% occurring only once. This clonotype originated in a human donor in good health. Sequencing was carried out using CD4+ T cells from blood. The rearrangement links TRBV7-9 to TRBJ2-3; 10 bases are a match to TRBD1. The CDR3 bases are TGTGCCAGCATCCCAGACAGGGGGCGCACAGATACGCAGTATTTT. It yields the protein CASIPDRGRTDTQYF.